This TCR beta chain derives from a study of blood T cell repertoires in COVID-19. Study-level background: Whether acute or convalescent, the COVID-19 samples came from the United States, Italy and Spain. T cells, B-cell-depleted T cells, or PBMCs provided the cDNA or gDNA that served as material.

Trimming left V 3 bases short and J 4 bases short, with 12 bases between. The length of the CDR3 is 13 residues. The V gene's germline CDR1 is DFQATT and CDR2 SNEGSKA (reference sequence). Per the original methods: Amplification with reference gene primers provided the estimates of nucleated cell counts. This table comes from immunoSEQ multiplex PCR, and its TCRdb copy is limited to in-frame clones, with some not included. D and trimming come from the DNA, and the V and J calls and clone size come from that table. Of approximately 50,000 clones in the sample, about 90% were seen once. Sequencing used peripheral blood. The source of this sequence is a man aged 45-60 years with active COVID-19. The chain couples TRBV20-1 to TRBJ1-2; D remains unclear. The CDR3 loop is CSASSRGVYGYTF. CDR3 sequence (DNA): TGCAGTGCTAGTAGTCGGGGAGTCTATGGCTACACCTTC.